Sequencing of this T cell receptor (beta chain) was carried out in a study of OX40 agonist ivuxolimab in advanced cancers. Findings of the study overall: CD8+ T cells averaged more expanded clones than CD4+.

On this clone itself: What it binds is unknown.

TCRdb's copy holds only in-frame clones and misses some; the assay was immunoSEQ multiplex PCR. The sample lists more than 80,000 clones, roughly 89% seen once, with 1.5% to 2% in the top ten. CDR1 is ENHRY, CDR2 SYGVKD, per germline. V lost 0 bases to trimming and J lost 6 bases; unmatched junction nucleotides: 5. This CDR3 spans 16 amino acids. Sequenced here: CD4+ or CD8+ T cells sorted from blood, sampled in a trial of the OX40 agonist ivuxolimab. The receptor comes from an adult with an advanced solid tumor such as melanoma, head and neck, liver or kidney cancer. This chain connects TRBV10-3 to TRBJ1-5; 10 bases line up with TRBD1. CDR3 residues: CAISESETGGIQPQHF. DNA for the CDR3: TGTGCCATCAGTGAGTCCGAGACAGGGGGCATTCAGCCCCAGCATTTT.